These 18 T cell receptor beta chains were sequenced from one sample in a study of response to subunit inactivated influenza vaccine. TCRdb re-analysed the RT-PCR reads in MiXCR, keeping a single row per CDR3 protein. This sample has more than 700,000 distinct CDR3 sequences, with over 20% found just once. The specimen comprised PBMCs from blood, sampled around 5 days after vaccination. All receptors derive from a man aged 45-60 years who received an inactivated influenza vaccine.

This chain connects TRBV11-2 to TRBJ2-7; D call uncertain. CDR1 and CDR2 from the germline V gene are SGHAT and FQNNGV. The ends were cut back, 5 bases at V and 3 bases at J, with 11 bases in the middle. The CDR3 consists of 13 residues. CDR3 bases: TGTGCCAGCAGCCCGGTCAGGCGCTACGAGCAGTACTTC. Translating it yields CASSPVRRYEQYF.

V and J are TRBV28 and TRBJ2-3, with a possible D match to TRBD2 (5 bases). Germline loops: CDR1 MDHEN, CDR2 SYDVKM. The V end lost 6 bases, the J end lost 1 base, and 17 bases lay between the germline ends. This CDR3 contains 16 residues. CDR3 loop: CASSAPAQAGTDTQYF. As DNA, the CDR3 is TGTGCCAGCAGCGCTCCGGCGCAAGCGGGCACAGATACGCAGTATTTT.

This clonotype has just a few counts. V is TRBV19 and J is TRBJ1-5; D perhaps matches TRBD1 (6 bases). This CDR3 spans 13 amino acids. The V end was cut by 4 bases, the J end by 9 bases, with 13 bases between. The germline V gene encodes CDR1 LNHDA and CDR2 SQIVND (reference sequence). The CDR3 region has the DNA TGTGCCAGTAGTACGGGGGGGCGCGGGCCCCAGCATTTT. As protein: CASSTGGRGPQHF.

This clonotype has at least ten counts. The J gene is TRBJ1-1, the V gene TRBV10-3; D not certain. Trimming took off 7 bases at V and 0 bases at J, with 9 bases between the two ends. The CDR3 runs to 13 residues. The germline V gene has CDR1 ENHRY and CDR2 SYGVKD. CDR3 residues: CAIKGNLNTEAFF. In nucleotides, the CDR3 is TGTGCCATCAAGGGCAATTTGAACACTGAAGCTTTCTTT.

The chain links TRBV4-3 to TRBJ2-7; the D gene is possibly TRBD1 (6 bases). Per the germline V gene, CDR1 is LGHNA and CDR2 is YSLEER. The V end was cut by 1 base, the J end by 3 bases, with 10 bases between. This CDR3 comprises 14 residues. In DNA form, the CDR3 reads TGCGCCAGCAGCCAAGGACAGGTGGACTACGAGCAGTACTTC. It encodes CASSQGQVDYEQYF.

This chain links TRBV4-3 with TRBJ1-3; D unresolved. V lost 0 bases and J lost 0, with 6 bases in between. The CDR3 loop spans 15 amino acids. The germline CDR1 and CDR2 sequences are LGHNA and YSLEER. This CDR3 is CASSQEVDSGNTIYF. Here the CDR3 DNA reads TGCGCCAGCAGCCAAGAAGTAGACTCTGGAAACACCATATATTTT.

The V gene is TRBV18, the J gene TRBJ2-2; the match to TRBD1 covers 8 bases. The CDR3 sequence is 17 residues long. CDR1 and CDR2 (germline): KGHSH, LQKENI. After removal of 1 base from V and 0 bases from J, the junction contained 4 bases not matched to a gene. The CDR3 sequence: CASSPRTGGTNTGELFF. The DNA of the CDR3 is TGTGCCAGCTCACCACGAACAGGGGGGACGAACACCGGGGAGCTGTTTTTT.

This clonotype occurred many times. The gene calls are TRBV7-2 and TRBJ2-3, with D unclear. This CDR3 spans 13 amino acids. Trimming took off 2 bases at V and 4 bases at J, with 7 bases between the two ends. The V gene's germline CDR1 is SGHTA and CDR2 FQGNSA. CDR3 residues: CASSLLEADTQYF. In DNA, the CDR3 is TGTGCCAGCAGCTTACTAGAAGCAGATACGCAGTATTTT.

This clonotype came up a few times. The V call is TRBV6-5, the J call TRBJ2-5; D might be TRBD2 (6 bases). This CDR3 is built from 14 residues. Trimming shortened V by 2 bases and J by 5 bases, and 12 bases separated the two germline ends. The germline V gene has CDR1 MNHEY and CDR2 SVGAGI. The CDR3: CASSYAGSGETQYF. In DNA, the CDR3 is TGTGCCAGCAGTTACGCGGGGAGTGGGGAGACCCAGTACTTC.

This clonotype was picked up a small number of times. The CDR3 loop reads CAIRDSVYQPQHF. In DNA form, the CDR3 reads TGTGCCATCAGGGACAGCGTCTATCAGCCCCAGCATTTT. V gene TRBV10-3 combines with J gene TRBJ1-5; D is perhaps TRBD1 (6 bases). V gave up 6 bases and J gave up 5 bases, with 11 bases separating them. Germline CDR1 ENHRY, CDR2 SYGVKD. CDR3 size: 13 residues.

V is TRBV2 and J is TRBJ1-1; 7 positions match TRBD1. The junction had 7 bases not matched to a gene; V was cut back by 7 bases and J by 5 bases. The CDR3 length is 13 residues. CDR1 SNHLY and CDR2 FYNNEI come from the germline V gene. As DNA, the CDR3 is TGTGCCAGCACTACAGGGGTATGGACTGAAGCTTTCTTT. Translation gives CASTTGVWTEAFF.

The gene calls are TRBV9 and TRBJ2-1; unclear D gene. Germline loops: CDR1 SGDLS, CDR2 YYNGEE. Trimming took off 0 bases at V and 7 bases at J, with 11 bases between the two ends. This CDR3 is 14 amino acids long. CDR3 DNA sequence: TGTGCCAGCAGCGTAGATCTAGTCTCTAATGAGCAGTTCTTC. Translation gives CASSVDLVSNEQFF.

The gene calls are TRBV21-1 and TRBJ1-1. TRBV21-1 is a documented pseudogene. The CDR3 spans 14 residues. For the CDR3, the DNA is TGTGCCAGCATCCTGGACCGCTGCAACACTGAAGCTTTCTTT. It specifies CASILDRCNTEAFF.

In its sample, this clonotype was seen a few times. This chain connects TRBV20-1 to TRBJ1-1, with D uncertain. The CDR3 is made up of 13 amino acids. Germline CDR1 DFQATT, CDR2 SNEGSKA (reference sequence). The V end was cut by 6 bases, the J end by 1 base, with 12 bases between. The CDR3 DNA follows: TGCAGTGCATCAGAAGGGCCGAACACTGAAGCTTTCTTT. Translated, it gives CSASEGPNTEAFF.

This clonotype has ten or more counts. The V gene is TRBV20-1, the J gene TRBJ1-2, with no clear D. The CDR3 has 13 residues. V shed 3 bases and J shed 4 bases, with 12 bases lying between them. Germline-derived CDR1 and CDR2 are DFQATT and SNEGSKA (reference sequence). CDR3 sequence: CSASLGPLYGYTF. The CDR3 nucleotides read TGCAGTGCTAGTTTAGGCCCTCTCTATGGCTACACCTTC.

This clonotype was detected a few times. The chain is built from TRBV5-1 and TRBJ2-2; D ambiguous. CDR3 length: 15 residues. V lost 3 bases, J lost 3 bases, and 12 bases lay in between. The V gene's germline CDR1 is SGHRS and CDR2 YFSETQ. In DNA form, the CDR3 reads TGCGCCAGCAGCTCAACTGGTCCTCACACCGGGGAGCTGTTTTTT. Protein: CASSSTGPHTGELFF.

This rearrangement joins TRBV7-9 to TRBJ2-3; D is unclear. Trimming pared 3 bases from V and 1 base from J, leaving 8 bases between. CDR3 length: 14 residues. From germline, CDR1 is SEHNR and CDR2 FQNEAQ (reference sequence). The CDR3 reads CASSFSTRTDTQYF. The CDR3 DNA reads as TGTGCCAGCAGCTTTAGCACACGCACAGATACGCAGTATTTT.

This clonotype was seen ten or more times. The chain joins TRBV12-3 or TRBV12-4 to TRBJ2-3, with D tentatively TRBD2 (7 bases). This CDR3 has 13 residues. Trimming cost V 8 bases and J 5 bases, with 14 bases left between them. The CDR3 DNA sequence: TGTGCCAGCCGGGGGGCCCCGTTAGATACGCAGTATTTT. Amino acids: CASRGAPLDTQYF.